The 2 T cell receptor beta chains presented below share a single source sample, sequenced in a study of blood T cell repertoires in COVID-19. The assay was immunoSEQ multiplex PCR, and TCRdb's table has in-frame clones only and misses some. Of 300,000 to 400,000 clones in the sample, approximately 90% are singletons; the top ten hold approximately 1%. Input material: PBMCs or T cells enriched from blood (not recorded which). The receptors were sampled from a woman in her thirties with acute COVID-19.

The chain combines TRBV23-1 with TRBJ1-6; D not resolved. TRBV23-1 is recorded as an ORF, its role being uncertain. This CDR3 region has 13 residues. V lost 4 bases, J lost 5 bases, and 6 bases lay in between. The DNA for the CDR3 is TGCGCCAGCAGTCTGAGGCATAATTCACCCCTCCACTTT. Amino acids: CASSLRHNSPLHF.

This rearrangement joins TRBV5-1 to TRBJ2-1; 7 positions agree with TRBD2. Germline lookup yields CDR1 SGHRS and CDR2 YFSETQ. There are 15 residues in the CDR3. V trimming: 2 bases; J trimming: 5 bases; junction bases outside the gene matches: 7. CDR3 DNA sequence: TGCGCCAGCAGCTTAGGCGGGGGTACCAACAATGAGCAGTTCTTC. Residues: CASSLGGGTNNEQFF.